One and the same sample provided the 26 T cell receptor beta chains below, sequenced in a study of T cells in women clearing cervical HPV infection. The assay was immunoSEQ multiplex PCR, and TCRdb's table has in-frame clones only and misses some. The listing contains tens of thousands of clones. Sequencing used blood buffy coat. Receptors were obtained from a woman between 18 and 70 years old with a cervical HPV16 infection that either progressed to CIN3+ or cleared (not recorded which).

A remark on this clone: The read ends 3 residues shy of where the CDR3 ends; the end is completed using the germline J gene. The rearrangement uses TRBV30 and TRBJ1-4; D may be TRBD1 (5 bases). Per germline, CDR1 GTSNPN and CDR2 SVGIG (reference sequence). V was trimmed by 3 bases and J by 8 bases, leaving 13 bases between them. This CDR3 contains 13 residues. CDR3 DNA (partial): TGTGCCTGGAGCACAGGTGGAAGGGAAAAA. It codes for CAWSTGGREK. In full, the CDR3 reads CAWSTGGREKLFF.

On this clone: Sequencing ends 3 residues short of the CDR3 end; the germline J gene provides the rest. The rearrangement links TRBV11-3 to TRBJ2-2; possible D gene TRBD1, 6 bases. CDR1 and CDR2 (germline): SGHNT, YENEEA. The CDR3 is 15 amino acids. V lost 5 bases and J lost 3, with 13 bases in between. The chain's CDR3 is CASSHRVLDTGELFF. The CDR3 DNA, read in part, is TGTGCCAGCAGCCACAGGGTCTTGGACACCGGGGAG. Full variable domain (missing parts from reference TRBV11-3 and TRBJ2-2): EAGVVQSPRYKIIEKKQPVAFWCNPISGHNTLYWYLQNLGQGPELLIRYENEEAVDDSQLPKDRFSAERLKGVDSTLKIQPAELGDSAVYLCASSHRVLDTGELFFGEGSRLTVL.

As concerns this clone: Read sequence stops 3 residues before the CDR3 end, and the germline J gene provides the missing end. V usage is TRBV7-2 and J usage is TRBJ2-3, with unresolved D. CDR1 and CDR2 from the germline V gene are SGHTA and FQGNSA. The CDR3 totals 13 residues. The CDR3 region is CASSLVPEQTQYF. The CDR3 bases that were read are TGTGCCAGCAGCTTAGTCCCCGAGCAAACG.

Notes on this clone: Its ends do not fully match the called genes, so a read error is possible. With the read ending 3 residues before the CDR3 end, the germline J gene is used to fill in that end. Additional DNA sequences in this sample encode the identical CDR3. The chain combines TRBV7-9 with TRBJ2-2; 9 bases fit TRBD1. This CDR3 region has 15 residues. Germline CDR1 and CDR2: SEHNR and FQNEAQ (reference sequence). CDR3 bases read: TGTGCCAGTAGCTTCTGGGACAGGGTGTCAGGGGAG. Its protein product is CASSFWDRVSGE. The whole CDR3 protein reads CASSFWDRVSGELFF.

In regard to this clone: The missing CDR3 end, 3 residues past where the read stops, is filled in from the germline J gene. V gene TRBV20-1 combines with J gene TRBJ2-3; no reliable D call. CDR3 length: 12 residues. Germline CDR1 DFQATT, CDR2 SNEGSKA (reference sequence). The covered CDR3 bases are TGCAGTGCTGACGCTAGGATTGAGACG. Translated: CSADARIET. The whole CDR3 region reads CSADARIETQYF.

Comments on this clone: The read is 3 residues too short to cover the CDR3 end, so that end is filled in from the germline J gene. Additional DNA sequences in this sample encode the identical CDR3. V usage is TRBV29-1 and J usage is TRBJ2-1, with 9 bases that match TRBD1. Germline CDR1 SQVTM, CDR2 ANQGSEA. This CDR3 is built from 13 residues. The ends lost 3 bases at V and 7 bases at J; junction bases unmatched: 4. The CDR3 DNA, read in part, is TGCAGCGTTGAGGGACAGGGAGGGAATGAG. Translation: CSVEGQGGNE. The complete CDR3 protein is CSVEGQGGNEQFF.

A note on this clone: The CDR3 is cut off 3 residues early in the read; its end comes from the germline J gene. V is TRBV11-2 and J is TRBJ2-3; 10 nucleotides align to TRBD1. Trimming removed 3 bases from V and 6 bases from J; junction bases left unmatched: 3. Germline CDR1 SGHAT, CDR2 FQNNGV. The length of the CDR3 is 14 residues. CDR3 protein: CASSFGTGDDTQYF. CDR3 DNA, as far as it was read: TGTGCCAGCAGCTTTGGGACAGGGGACGATACG.

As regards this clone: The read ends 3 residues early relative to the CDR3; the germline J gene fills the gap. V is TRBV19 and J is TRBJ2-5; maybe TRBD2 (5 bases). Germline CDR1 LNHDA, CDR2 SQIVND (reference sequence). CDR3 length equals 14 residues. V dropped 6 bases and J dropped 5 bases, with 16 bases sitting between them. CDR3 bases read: TGTGCCAGTAGCACTCGGACTGTTCGGGAGACC. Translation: CASSTRTVRET. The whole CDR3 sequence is CASSTRTVRETQYF.

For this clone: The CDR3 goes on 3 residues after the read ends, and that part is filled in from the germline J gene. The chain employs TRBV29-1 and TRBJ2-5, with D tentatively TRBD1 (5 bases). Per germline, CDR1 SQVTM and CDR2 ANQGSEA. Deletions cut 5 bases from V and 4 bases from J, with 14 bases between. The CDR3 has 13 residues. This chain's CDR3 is CSVRVGAGETQYF. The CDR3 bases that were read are TGCAGCGTTCGCGTAGGGGCTGGAGAGACC.

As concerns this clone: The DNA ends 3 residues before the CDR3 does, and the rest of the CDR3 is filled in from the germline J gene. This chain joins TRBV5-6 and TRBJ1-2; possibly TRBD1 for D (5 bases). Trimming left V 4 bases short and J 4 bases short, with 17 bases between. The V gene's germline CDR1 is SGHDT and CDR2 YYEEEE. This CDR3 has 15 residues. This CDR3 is CASSLYQGRSYGYTF. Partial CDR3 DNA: TGTGCCAGCAGCCTCTACCAGGGTAGGTCCTATGGC.

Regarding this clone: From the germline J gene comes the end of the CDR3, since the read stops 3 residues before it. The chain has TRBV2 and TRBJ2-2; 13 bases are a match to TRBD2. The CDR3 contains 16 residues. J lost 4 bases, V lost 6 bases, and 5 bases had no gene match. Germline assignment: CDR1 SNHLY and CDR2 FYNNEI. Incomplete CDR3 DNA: TGTGCCAGCAGGGCACTAGCGGGGGGGGGCACCGGGGAG. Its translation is CASRALAGGGTGE. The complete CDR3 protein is CASRALAGGGTGELFF.

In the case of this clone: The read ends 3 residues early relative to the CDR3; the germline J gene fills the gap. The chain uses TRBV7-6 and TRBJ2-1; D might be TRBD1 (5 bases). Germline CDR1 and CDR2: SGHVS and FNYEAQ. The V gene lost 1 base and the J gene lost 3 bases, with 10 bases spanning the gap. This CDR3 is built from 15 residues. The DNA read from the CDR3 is TGTGCCAGCAGCTTAGAAGACAGTAACTACAATGAG. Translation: CASSLEDSNYNE. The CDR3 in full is CASSLEDSNYNEQFF.

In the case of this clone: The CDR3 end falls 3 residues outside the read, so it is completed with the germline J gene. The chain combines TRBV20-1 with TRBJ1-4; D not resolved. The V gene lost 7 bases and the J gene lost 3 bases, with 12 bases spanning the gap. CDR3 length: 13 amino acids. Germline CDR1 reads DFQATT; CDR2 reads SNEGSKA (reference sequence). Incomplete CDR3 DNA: TGCAGTGTCCCCGGCGGGGCTAATGAAAAA. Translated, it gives CSVPGGANEK. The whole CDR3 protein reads CSVPGGANEKLFF.

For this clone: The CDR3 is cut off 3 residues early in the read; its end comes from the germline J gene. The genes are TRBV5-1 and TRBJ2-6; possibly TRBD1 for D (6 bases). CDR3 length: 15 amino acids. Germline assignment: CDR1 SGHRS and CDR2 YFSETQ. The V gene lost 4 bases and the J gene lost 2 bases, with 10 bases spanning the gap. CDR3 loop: CASSQQGAGANVLTF. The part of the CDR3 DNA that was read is TGCGCCAGCAGCCAACAGGGAGCTGGGGCCAACGTC.

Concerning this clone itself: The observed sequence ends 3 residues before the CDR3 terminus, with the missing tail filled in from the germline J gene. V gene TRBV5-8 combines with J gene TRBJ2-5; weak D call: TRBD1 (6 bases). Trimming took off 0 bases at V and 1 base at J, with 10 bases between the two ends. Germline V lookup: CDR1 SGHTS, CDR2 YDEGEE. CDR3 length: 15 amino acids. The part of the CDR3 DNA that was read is TGTGCCAGCAGCTTGGAAGGGGGTTTCCAAGAGACC. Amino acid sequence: CASSLEGGFQET. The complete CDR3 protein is CASSLEGGFQETQYF.

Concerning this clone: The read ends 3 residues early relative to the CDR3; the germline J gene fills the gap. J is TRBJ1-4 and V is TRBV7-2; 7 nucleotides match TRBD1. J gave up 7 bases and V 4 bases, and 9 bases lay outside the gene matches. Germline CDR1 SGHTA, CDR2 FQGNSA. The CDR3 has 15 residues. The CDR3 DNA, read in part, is TGTGCCAGCAGCTCGCGACAGGGAGGATTTGAAAAA. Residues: CASSSRQGGFEK. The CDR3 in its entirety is CASSSRQGGFEKLFF.

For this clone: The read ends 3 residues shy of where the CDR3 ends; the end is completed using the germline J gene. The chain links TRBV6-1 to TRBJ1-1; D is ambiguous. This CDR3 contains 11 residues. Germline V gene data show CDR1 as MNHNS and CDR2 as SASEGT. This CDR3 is CASSDRRLAFF. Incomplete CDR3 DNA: TGTGCCAGCAGTGACCGGCGGTTG.

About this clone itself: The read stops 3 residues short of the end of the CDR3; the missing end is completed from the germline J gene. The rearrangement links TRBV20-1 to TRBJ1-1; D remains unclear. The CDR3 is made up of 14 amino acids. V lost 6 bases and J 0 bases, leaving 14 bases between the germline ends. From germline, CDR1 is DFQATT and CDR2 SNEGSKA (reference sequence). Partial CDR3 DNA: TGCAGTGCCAATGGACTGGCCGTGAACACTGAA. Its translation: CSANGLAVNTE. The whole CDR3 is CSANGLAVNTEAFF.

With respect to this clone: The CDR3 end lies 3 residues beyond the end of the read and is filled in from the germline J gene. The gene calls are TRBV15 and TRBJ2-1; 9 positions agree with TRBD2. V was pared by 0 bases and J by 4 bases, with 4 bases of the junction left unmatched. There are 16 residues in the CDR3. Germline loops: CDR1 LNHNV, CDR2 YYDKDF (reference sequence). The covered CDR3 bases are TGTGCCACCAGCAGAGATAGTGCGGGGGGGTACAATGAG. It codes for CATSRDSAGGYNE. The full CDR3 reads CATSRDSAGGYNEQFF.

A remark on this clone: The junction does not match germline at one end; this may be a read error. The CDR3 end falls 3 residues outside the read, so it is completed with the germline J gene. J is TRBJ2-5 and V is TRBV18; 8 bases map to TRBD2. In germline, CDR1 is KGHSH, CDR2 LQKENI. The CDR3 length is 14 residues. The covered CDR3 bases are TGTGCCAGCTCGCCACTAGCGGCTCAAGAGACC. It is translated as CASSPLAAQET. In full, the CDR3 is CASSPLAAQETQYF.

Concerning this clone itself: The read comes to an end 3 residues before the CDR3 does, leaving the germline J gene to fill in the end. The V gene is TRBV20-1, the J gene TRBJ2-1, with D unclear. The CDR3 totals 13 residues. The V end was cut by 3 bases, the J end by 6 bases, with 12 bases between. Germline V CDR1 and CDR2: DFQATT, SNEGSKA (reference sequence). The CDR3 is CSASSPSVNEQFF. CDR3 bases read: TGCAGTGCTAGTAGCCCGTCAGTCAATGAG.

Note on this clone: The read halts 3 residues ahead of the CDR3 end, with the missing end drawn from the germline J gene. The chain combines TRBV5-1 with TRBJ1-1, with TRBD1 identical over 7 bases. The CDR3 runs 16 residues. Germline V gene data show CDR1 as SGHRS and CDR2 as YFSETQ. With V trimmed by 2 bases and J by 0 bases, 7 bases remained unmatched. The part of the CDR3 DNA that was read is TGCGCCAGCAGCTTCCAGGGGGTCTCGCTGAACACTGAA. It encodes CASSFQGVSLNTE. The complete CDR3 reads CASSFQGVSLNTEAFF.

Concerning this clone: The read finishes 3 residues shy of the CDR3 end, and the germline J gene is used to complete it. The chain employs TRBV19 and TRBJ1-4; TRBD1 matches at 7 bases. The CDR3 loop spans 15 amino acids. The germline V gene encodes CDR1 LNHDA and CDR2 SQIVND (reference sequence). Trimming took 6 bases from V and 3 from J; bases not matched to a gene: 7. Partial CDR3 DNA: TGTGCCAGTAGCCTAGGGGGCGATTCTAATGAAAAA. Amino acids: CASSLGGDSNEK. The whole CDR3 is CASSLGGDSNEKLFF. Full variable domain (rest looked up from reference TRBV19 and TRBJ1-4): DGGITQSPKYLFRKEGQNVTLSCEQNLNHDAMYWYRQDPGQGLRLIYYSQIVNDFQKGDIAEGYSVSREKKESFPLTVTSAQKNPTAFYLCASSLGGDSNEKLFFGSGTQLSVL.

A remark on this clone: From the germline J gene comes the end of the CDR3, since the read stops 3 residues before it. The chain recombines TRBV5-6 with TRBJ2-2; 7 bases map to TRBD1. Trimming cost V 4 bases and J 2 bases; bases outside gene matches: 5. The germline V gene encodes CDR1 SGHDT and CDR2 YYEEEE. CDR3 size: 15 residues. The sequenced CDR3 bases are TGTGCCAGCAGCCAGACAGGGATTAACACCGGGGAG. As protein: CASSQTGINTGE. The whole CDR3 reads CASSQTGINTGELFF.

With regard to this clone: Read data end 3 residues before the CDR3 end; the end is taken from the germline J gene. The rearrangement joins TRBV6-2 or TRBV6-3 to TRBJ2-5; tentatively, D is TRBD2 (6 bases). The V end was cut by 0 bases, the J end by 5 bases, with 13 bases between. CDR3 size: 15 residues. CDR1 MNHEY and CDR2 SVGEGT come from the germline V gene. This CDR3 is CASSYSGGGVETQYF. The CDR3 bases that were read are TGTGCCAGCAGTTACTCGGGAGGCGGGGTTGAGACC.

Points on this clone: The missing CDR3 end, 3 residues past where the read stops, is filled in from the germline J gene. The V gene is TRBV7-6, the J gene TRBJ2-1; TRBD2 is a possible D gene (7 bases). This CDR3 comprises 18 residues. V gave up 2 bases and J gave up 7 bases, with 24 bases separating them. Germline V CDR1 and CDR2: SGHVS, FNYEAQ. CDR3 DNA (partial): TGTGCCAGCAGCTTAAGAGTCGGTAGGGGGGGGCTTTTGAATGAG. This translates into CASSLRVGRGGLLNE. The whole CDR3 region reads CASSLRVGRGGLLNEQFF.